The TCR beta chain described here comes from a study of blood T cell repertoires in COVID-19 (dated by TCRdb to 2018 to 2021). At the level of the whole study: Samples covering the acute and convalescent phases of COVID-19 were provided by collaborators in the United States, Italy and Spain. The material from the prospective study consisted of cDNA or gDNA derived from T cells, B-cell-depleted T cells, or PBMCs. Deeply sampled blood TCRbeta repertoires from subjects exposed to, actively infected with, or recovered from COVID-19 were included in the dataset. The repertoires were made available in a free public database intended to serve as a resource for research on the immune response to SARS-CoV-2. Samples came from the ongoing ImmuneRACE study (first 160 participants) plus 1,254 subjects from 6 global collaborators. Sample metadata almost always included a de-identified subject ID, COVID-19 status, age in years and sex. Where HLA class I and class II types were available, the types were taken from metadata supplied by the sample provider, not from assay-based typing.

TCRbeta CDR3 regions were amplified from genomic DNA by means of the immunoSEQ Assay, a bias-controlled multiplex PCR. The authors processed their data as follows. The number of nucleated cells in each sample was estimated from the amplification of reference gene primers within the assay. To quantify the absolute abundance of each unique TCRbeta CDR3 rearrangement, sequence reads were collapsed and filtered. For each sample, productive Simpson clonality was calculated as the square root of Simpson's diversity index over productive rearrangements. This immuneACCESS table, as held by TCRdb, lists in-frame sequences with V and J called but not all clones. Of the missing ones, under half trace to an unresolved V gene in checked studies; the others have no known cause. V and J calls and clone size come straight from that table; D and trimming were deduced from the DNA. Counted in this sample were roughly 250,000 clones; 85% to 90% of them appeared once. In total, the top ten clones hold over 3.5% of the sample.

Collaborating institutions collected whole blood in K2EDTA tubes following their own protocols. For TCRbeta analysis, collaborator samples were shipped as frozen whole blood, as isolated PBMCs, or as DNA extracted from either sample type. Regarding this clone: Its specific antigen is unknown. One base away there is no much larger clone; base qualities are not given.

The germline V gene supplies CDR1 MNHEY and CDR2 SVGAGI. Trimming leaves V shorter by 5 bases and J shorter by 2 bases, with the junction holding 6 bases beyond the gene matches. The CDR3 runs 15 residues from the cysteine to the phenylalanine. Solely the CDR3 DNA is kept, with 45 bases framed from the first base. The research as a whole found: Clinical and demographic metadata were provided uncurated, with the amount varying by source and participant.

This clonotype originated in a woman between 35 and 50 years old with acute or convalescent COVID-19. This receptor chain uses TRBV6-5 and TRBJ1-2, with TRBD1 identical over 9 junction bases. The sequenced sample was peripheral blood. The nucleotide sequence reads TGTGCCAGCAGTACTATAGGACAGGGGAACTATGGCTACACCTTC. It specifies CASSTIGQGNYGYTF.